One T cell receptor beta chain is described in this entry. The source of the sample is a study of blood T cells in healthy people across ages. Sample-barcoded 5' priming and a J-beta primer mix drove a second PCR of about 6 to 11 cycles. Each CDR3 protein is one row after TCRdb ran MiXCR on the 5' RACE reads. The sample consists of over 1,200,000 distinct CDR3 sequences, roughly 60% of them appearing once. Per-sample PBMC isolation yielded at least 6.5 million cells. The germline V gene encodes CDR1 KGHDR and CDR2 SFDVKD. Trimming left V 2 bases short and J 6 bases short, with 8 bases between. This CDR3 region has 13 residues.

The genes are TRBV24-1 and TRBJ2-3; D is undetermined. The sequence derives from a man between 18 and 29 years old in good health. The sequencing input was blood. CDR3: CATSDSFRDTQYF. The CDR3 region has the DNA TGTGCCACCAGTGATTCATTCAGGGATACGCAGTATTTT.